This TCR beta chain stems from a study of cytomegalovirus exposure and HLA in healthy donors. Whole-study findings and limits: Most CMV-associated TCR beta chains appeared HLA-restricted in a later analysis. Prediction of most subjects' HLA-A and HLA-B alleles by TCR beta sequences was reportedly accurate.

In this sample, this clone turned up once. The antigen remains unidentified. This CDR3 region has 15 residues. J gave up 2 bases and V 4 bases, and 8 bases lay outside the gene matches. Germline assignment: CDR1 SEHNR and CDR2 FQNEAQ (reference sequence). The PCR was carried out with 60 Vbeta primers and 13 Jbeta primers. The assay was immunoSEQ multiplex PCR, and TCRdb's table has in-frame clones only and misses some. The data contain 180,000 or so clones, 70% to 90% of them singletons. Sequencing was carried out using PBMCs. The chain combines TRBV7-9 with TRBJ2-7; the match to TRBD2 covers 7 bases. This TCR came from a young man in good health and CMV-seropositive. The CDR3 here is CASSSWASGTYEQYF. In DNA form, the CDR3 reads TGTGCCAGCAGCTCCTGGGCTAGCGGAACCTACGAGCAGTACTTC. The variable domain in full, completed from reference TRBV7-9 and TRBJ2-7, reads DTGVSQNPRHKITKRGQNVTFRCDPISEHNRLYWYRQTLGQGPEFLTYFQNEAQLEKSRLLSDRFSAERPKGSFSTLEIQRTEQGDSAMYLCASSSWASGTYEQYFGPGTRLTVT.